Listed here are 8 T cell receptor beta chains from one sample, sequenced in a study of blood T cell repertoires in COVID-19 (dated by TCRdb to 2018 to 2020). Libraries were constructed by the immunoSEQ multiplex PCR assay. Drawn from immuneACCESS, this table holds only the in-frame rearrangements with V and J called that TCRdb kept. Clones are partly lost; checked studies trace under half to an unresolved V gene and leave the rest unexplained. The sample has approximately 140,000 clones on record, under 85% of them singletons. In total, the top ten clones hold 1.6% of the sample. What was sequenced was peripheral blood. All receptors come from a human donor in a cohort sampled during active COVID-19.

The rearrangement joins TRBV5-1 to TRBJ2-1, with 11 bases aligning to TRBD2. The germline V gene has CDR1 SGHRS and CDR2 YFSETQ. This CDR3 is 18 amino acids long. The V segment lost 3 bases and the J segment 1 base; nucleotides outside the gene matches: 9. In DNA, the CDR3 is TGCGCCAGCAGCTCTATACTTCCTAGCGGGAGGTCCTACAATGAGCAGTTCTTC. Its translation is CASSSILPSGRSYNEQFF.

CDR3 sequence: CASSSPGQGFDQPQHF. The DNA for the CDR3 is TGTGCCAGCAGCTCGCCGGGACAGGGATTCGATCAGCCCCAGCATTTT. The chain joins TRBV7-2 to TRBJ1-5, with 9 bases lining up with TRBD1. The length of the CDR3 is 16 residues. CDR1 and CDR2 (germline): SGHTA, FQGNSA. With 4 bases clipped from V and 5 bases from J, the junction kept 9 bases outside the gene matches.

The chain combines TRBV28 with TRBJ2-7, with 8 bases that match TRBD1. After removal of 2 bases from V and 12 bases from J, the junction contained 6 bases not matched to a gene. Germline values: CDR1 MDHEN, CDR2 SYDVKM. This CDR3 comprises 12 residues. The CDR3 bases are TGTGCCAGCAGTTTACCCCGACAGGGGTTGTACTTC. It codes for CASSLPRQGLYF.

The gene calls are TRBV5-5 and TRBJ2-3, with no clear D. This CDR3 has 15 residues. Looked up from germline, CDR1 is SGHKS and CDR2 is YYEKEE (reference sequence). V was cut by 4 bases and J by 0 bases, with 12 bases left in between. CDR3 nucleotides: TGTGCCAGCAGCACCAAGAAAACTAGCACAGATACGCAGTATTTT. Amino acids: CASSTKKTSTDTQYF.

The chain has TRBV3-1 (or the pseudogene TRBV3-2) and TRBJ2-7, with 9 bases fitting TRBD1. Germline-derived CDR1 and CDR2 are LGHDT and YNNKEL (reference sequence). The CDR3 runs to 17 residues. Unmatched junction bases numbered 11, after V lost 0 bases and J lost 5 bases. The chain's CDR3 is CASSQEQAGTGLNEQYF. The CDR3 DNA sequence: TGTGCCAGCAGCCAAGAGCAGGCCGGGACAGGGTTGAACGAGCAGTACTTC.

V usage is TRBV28 and J usage is TRBJ1-2; possibly TRBD1 for D (6 bases). This CDR3 is 14 amino acids long. Trimming shortened V by 2 bases and J by 8 bases, and 15 bases separated the two germline ends. Germline lookup yields CDR1 MDHEN and CDR2 SYDVKM. As DNA, the CDR3 is TGTGCCAGCAGTTTACGTCCCCACCAGGGGGGCTACACCTTC. Translated: CASSLRPHQGGYTF.

The chain couples TRBV5-1 to TRBJ2-5; 10 bases map to TRBD2. This CDR3 has 15 amino acids. Looked up from germline, CDR1 is SGHRS and CDR2 is YFSETQ. With 7 bases clipped from V and 5 bases from J, the junction kept 11 bases outside the gene matches. The chain's CDR3 is CASGSASGSGETQYF. In nucleotides, the CDR3 is TGCGCCAGCGGGTCGGCTAGCGGGAGTGGGGAGACCCAGTACTTC.

The rearrangement joins TRBV7-2 to TRBJ1-2; 8 nucleotides align to TRBD1. The CDR3 is 15 residues long. CDR1 SGHTA and CDR2 FQGNSA come from the germline V gene. Germline trimming cut 5 bases from V and 5 bases from J; bases unmatched to any gene: 10. CDR3 protein: CASSPSTGEVYGYTF. Here the CDR3 DNA reads TGTGCCAGCAGCCCCTCGACAGGGGAAGTTTATGGCTACACCTTC.